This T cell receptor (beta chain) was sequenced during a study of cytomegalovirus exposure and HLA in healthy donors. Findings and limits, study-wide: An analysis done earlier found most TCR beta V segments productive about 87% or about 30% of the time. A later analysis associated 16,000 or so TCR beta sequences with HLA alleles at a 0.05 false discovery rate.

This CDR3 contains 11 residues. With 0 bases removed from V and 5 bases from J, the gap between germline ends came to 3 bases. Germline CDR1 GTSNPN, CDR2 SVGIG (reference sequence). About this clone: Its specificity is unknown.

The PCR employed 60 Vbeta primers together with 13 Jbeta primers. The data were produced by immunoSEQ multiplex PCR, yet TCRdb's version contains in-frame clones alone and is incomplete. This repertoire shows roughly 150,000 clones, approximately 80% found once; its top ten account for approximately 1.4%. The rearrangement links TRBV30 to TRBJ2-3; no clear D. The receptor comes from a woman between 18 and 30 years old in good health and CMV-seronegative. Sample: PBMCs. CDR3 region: CAWSVQDTQYF. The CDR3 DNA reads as TGTGCCTGGAGTGTACAAGATACGCAGTATTTT.